Listed below are T cell receptor beta chains from one sample, sequenced in a study of cytomegalovirus exposure and HLA in healthy donors. The method was immunoSEQ multiplex PCR; TCRdb's version includes in-frame clones alone and lacks a portion of them. The data contain some 120,000 clones, around 80% of them singletons. Source material: PBMCs. These receptors were obtained from a woman under 30 in good health and CMV-seronegative. CDR3s include the opening cysteine and the closing phenylalanine or tryptophan. Each record gives: J gene, D gene, clone size, CDR3 length, V gene, CDR3 DNA, CDR3 protein. The D gene is left open where the match is weak. Clone size, where shown, is once, few, many, or a class for clones that have expanded.

>TRBJ2-2|.|.|15|TRBV7-7
TGTGCCAGCAGCTCTGGAGGGCCGAACACCGGGGAGCTGTTTTTT
CASSSGGPNTGELFF
>TRBJ2-3|.|.|16|TRBV5-1
TGCGCCAGCAGCTTGGTGGTAGCGGCCAACACAGATACGCAGTATTTT
CASSLVVAANTDTQYF
>TRBJ1-5|TRBD1|once|12|TRBV29-1
TGCAGCGTAACAGGGGACGATCAGCCCCAGCATTTT
CSVTGDDQPQHF
>TRBJ1-4|.|.|15|TRBV14
TGTGCCAGCAGCCAAGAGAGACTGGGTAATGAAAAACTGTTTTTT
CASSQERLGNEKLFF
>TRBJ1-5|.|once|12|TRBV7-9
TGTGCCAGTGAACAGGTCGGCCAGCCCCAGCATTTT
CASEQVGQPQHF
>TRBJ2-7|TRBD2|few|15|TRBV4-1
TGCGCCAGCAGCCAACCGGCTAGCGGAACCTACGAGCAGTACTTC
CASSQPASGTYEQYF
>TRBJ1-5|.|once|14|TRBV12-5
TGTGCTAGTGGTTTGCCAGGGCACAATCAGCCCCAGCATTTT
CASGLPGHNQPQHF
>TRBJ1-2|.|few|13|TRBV9
TGTGCCAGCAGCGTCACAGTGAACTATGGCTACACCTTC
CASSVTVNYGYTF
>TRBJ1-1|.|.|14|TRBV30
TGTGCCTGGAGACGCCCGGGGGAGAACACTGAAGCTTTCTTT
CAWRRPGENTEAFF
>TRBJ1-2|TRBD1|.|15|TRBV18
TGTGCCAGCTCAGCCTACAGGGGATCTAACTATGGCTACACCTTC
CASSAYRGSNYGYTF
>TRBJ2-1|TRBD2|once|15|TRBV7-9
TGTGCCAGCAGCCTTTCTAGCGGGGGATACAATGAGCAGTTCTTC
CASSLSSGGYNEQFF
>TRBJ1-1|.|.|12|TRBV7-6
TGTGCCAGCGGAACAGAGAACACTGAAGCTTTCTTT
CASGTENTEAFF
>TRBJ1-1|.|few|15|TRBV11-2
TGTGCCAGCAGCTTAGGAGGGACACCAAACACTGAAGCTTTCTTT
CASSLGGTPNTEAFF
>TRBJ1-5|.|once|15|TRBV25-1
TGTGCCAGCAGTGAAGATGCCAGGGGCAATCAGCCCCAGCATTTT
CASSEDARGNQPQHF
>TRBJ2-3|.|.|16|TRBV18
TGTGCCAGCTCACCAATCCGAGGCTTTAACACAGATACGCAGTATTTT
CASSPIRGFNTDTQYF
>TRBJ1-1|TRBD1|once|14|TRBV14
TGTGCCAGCAGCCCGGGACAGGGGAACACTGAAGCTTTCTTT
CASSPGQGNTEAFF
>TRBJ1-1|.|few|14|TRBV25-1
TGTGCCAGCAGTGAACAGGTTATGAACACTGAAGCTTTCTTT
CASSEQVMNTEAFF
>TRBJ1-6|.|.|16|TRBV4-1
TGCGCCAGCAGCCAGGTCACCGACGGGGGTAATTCACCCCTCCACTTT
CASSQVTDGGNSPLHF
>TRBJ2-1|TRBD1|.|15|TRBV7-9
TGTGCCAGCAGCGTACAGGGGGCAGTGGGCAATGAGCAGTTCTTC
CASSVQGAVGNEQFF
>TRBJ2-7|.|.|12|TRBV30
TGTGCCTGGAGTGTACAGGGCTACGAGCAGTACTTC
CAWSVQGYEQYF
>TRBJ2-2|TRBD2|.|15|TRBV29-1
TGCAGCGGGCATAGCGGGAGAATGGACACCGGGGAGCTGTTTTTT
CSGHSGRMDTGELFF
>TRBJ2-5|TRBD1|.|14|TRBV7-2
TGTGCCAGCAGCAACGGACAGGGACGGAGTACCCAGTACTTC
CASSNGQGRSTQYF
>TRBJ2-7|.|.|16|TRBV5-1
TGCGCCAGCAGCTTGGAGGTAGCGGAGAGCTCCTACGAGCAGTACTTC
CASSLEVAESSYEQYF
>TRBJ2-4|TRBD2|.|15|TRBV5-1
TGCGCCAGCAGCTTAGCGGGGGGTTCCTTAGACAGTCAGTACTTC
CASSLAGGSLDSQYF
>TRBJ2-1|.|.|14|TRBV10-3
TGTGCCATCAGTGAGTCTGAGGGTGGCAATGAGCAGTTCTTC
CAISESEGGNEQFF
>TRBJ2-6|.|.|15|TRBV7-3
TGTGCCAGCAGCCTCGTCGGGGGTGGGGCCAACGTCCTGACTTTC
CASSLVGGGANVLTF
>TRBJ1-1|.|few|16|TRBV4-3
TGCGCCAGCAGCCAAGGGGAGGGACCCATGAACACTGAAGCTTTCTTT
CASSQGEGPMNTEAFF
>TRBJ2-1|.|.|11|TRBV20-1
TGCAGTGCTAGAGTAATGAATGAGCAGTTCTTC
CSARVMNEQFF
>TRBJ2-7|.|.|17|TRBV5-1
TGCGCCAGCAGCCGTACGGCCGGAACTGGGGCCCCCTACGAGCAGTACTTC
CASSRTAGTGAPYEQYF
>TRBJ2-1|TRBD2|.|14|TRBV6-4
TGTGCCAGCAGTGACGGCGCGGGGGGGTCTGAGCAGTTCTTC
CASSDGAGGSEQFF
>TRBJ1-1|TRBD1|few|14|TRBV19
TGTGCCAGTAGTAGCCGGACAGGGGACACTGAAGCTTTCTTT
CASSSRTGDTEAFF
>TRBJ2-1|.|.|16|TRBV4-2
TGTGCCAGCAGCCAAGATAACGGGGGACCCACCAATGAGCAGTTCTTC
CASSQDNGGPTNEQFF
>TRBJ2-3|.|once|14|TRBV2
TGTGCCAGCGGGGGACTCCTGGACACAGATACGCAGTATTTT
CASGGLLDTDTQYF
>TRBJ2-2|.|.|16|TRBV4-2
TGTGCCAGCAGCCCCTTAGGGAGAGCGAACACCGGGGAGCTGTTTTTT
CASSPLGRANTGELFF
>TRBJ2-3|TRBD2|.|15|TRBV7-9
TGTGCCAGCAGCCCAGGACTAGCACGCACAGATACGCAGTATTTT
CASSPGLARTDTQYF
>TRBJ1-2|.|few|14|TRBV4-1
TGCGCCAGCAGCCAAGCCGCAGGGCTCGGCGGCTACACCTTC
CASSQAAGLGGYTF
>TRBJ1-1|.|.|13|TRBV5-1
TGCGCCAGCGGGGGTCAGGGGAGTACTGAAGCTTTCTTT
CASGGQGSTEAFF
>TRBJ2-5|.|.|14|TRBV9
TGTGCCAGCAGCCCCTGGCGCAACCAAGAGGCCCAGTACTTC
CASSPWRNQEAQYF
>TRBJ1-1|.|.|13|TRBV5-1
TGCGCCAGCAGCTTTGGGGGGGGGACTGAAGCTTTCTTT
CASSFGGGTEAFF
>TRBJ2-4|.|.|15|TRBV2
TGTGCCAGCAGTCGGGACACCGTAGCCAAAAACATTCAGTACTTC
CASSRDTVAKNIQYF
>TRBJ1-2|.|.|11|TRBV29-1
TGCAGCGGTGCACAGGGCTATGGCTACACCTTC
CSGAQGYGYTF
>TRBJ1-1|.|.|15|TRBV21-1
TGTGCCAGCAGCCACCCCCACAGGGGATATACTGAAGCTTTCTTT
CASSHPHRGYTEAFF
>TRBJ1-1|TRBD1|.|16|TRBV6-6
TGTGCCAGCAGAACGGGACAGGGGTCTTTGAACACTGAAGCTTTCTTT
CASRTGQGSLNTEAFF
>TRBJ2-7|TRBD2|.|15|TRBV5-1
TGCGCCAGCAGCTACGAACTAGCGGGATCCTACGAGCAGTACTTC
CASSYELAGSYEQYF
>TRBJ1-4|.|.|13|TRBV5-1
TGCGCCAGCAGCTTGCAAGCGGAGGAAAAACTGTTTTTT
CASSLQAEEKLFF
>TRBJ2-7|TRBD1|few|15|TRBV5-1
TGCGCCAGCAGCCGTTCCGGGACAGGGACCTACGAGCAGTACTTC
CASSRSGTGTYEQYF
>TRBJ1-6|TRBD1|.|18|TRBV27
TGTGCCAGCACCCTAAAGGGGGCGGGTCCCTCCTATAATTCACCCCTCCACTTT
CASTLKGAGPSYNSPLHF
>TRBJ2-1|.|.|16|TRBV9
TGTGCCAGCAGCCCCCAGGGGGGTAGCTCCTACAATGAGCAGTTCTTC
CASSPQGGSSYNEQFF
>TRBJ1-2|.|.|14|TRBV5-6
TGTGCCAGCAGCTTAGGACTGGGGAACTATGGCTACACCTTC
CASSLGLGNYGYTF
>TRBJ2-3|TRBD2|.|14|TRBV6-5
TGTGCCAGCAGGAGTAGCGGGAACACAGATACGCAGTATTTT
CASRSSGNTDTQYF